The 19 T cell receptor beta chains presented below share a single source sample, sequenced in a study of CXCR3 chemokines and chemotherapy response in bladder cancer (dated by TCRdb to between 2021 and 2022). The method was PCR. Sequenced on an Illumina HiSeq 2500. The public reads were run again by TCRdb, first through fastp at Q25 and then through MiXCR, and only productive beta chains were kept. CDR3 protein duplicates are merged, each entry listing the most common genes and DNA. Recorded for this sample are about 1,500 distinct CDR3 sequences; roughly 20% of them occurred a single time. The ten biggest clones cover roughly 32% of the sample. Sampling was conducted from a patient whose treatment included neoadjuvant chemotherapy. These receptors all stem from a human donor with bladder cancer that did not respond to neoadjuvant chemotherapy.

Notes on this clonotype: A read error likely explains this, since a far larger clone differs by one base. This sequence joins TRBV7-2 and TRBJ1-6, with TRBD1 matching over 7 bases. The CDR3 totals 17 residues. V shed 6 bases, J shed 7 bases, and the junction held 15 bases outside the gene matches. Per the germline V gene, CDR1 is SGHTA and CDR2 is FQGNSA. The CDR3 region has the DNA TGTGCCAGCAGTTACCAATCCACGGGACAGAGAAATTCACCCCTCCACTTT. It yields the protein CASSYQSTGQRNSPLHF.

By sample fraction, this clonotype is medium-sized. The chain employs TRBV5-4 and TRBJ1-1; 8 nucleotides align to TRBD1. The CDR3 consists of 14 residues. After removal of 5 bases from V and 5 bases from J, the junction contained 8 bases not matched to a gene. Per germline, CDR1 SGHNT and CDR2 YYREEE (reference sequence). The DNA for the CDR3 is TGTGCCAGCAGTCTCACAGGGGGGGCTACTGAAGCTTTCTTT. Translated, it gives CASSLTGGATEAFF.

V gene TRBV6-2 or TRBV6-3 combines with J gene TRBJ2-5; 14 nucleotides line up with TRBD2. The CDR3 is 18 residues long. Looked up from germline, CDR1 is MNHEY and CDR2 is SVGEGT. V lost 5 bases to trimming and J lost 4 bases; unmatched junction nucleotides: 12. The CDR3 sequence is CASSPQPGLAGGAETQYF. The DNA of the CDR3 is TGTGCCAGCAGTCCCCAGCCCGGACTAGCGGGGGGAGCAGAGACCCAGTACTTC.

Concerning this clonotype itself: A far more abundant clone sits one base away, making this likely a read error. The chain links TRBV6-6 to TRBJ2-4; 7 bases agree with TRBD2. The CDR3 has 15 residues. Germline lookup yields CDR1 MNHNY and CDR2 SVGAGI (reference sequence). The junction had 2 bases not matched to a gene; V was cut back by 0 bases and J by 3 bases. CDR3 sequence: CASSYSGGDKNIQYF. Written as DNA, the CDR3 is TGTGCCAGCAGTTACTCGGGAGGGGACAAAAACATTCAGTACTTC.

This clonotype is labeled large. The chain has TRBV6-6 and TRBJ2-1; possible D gene TRBD2, 6 bases. This CDR3 is built from 11 residues. Germline loops: CDR1 MNHNY, CDR2 SVGAGI (reference sequence). With 4 bases removed from V and 9 bases from J, the gap between germline ends came to 7 bases. CDR3: CASSWGVEQFF. CDR3 nucleotides: TGTGCCAGCAGTTGGGGGGTTGAGCAGTTCTTC.

This clonotype showed up many times. The chain couples TRBV7-2 to TRBJ2-7; possibly TRBD1 or TRBD2 for D (7 bases each). Deletions cut 5 bases from V and 3 bases from J, with 17 bases between. The CDR3 covers 15 residues. The germline gives CDR1 SGHTA, CDR2 FQGNSA. The CDR3 is CASSPRGGWGYEQYF. The CDR3 coding sequence is TGTGCCAGCAGCCCCAGGGGGGGCTGGGGCTACGAGCAGTACTTC.

The rearrangement links TRBV6-2 or TRBV6-3 to TRBJ2-1; 14 bases are shared with TRBD2. Unmatched junction bases numbered 7, after V lost 6 bases and J lost 6 bases. Per the germline V gene, CDR1 is MNHEY and CDR2 is SVGEGT. The CDR3 spans 16 residues. Written as DNA, the CDR3 is TGTGCCAGCAGACAGGGACTAGCGGGGGCCCCCAATGAGCAGTTCTTC. It codes for CASRQGLAGAPNEQFF.

This clonotype was counted many times. The chain combines TRBV15 with TRBJ2-7, with D uncertain. V gave up 0 bases and J gave up 0 bases, with 6 bases separating them. Per the germline V gene, CDR1 is LNHNV and CDR2 is YYDKDF (reference sequence). The CDR3 is 14 residues long. This CDR3 reads CATSREGSSYEQYF. The CDR3, as DNA: TGTGCCACCAGCAGAGAGGGTAGCTCCTACGAGCAGTACTTC.

As regards this clonotype: The likely explanation is a read error, given a far larger clone one base away. The rearrangement links TRBV6-6 to TRBJ2-5, with 9 bases fitting TRBD1. Germline V gene sequence: CDR1 MNHNY, CDR2 SVGAGI (reference sequence). The CDR3 is 15 residues long. V lost 5 bases, J lost 0 bases, and 4 bases stayed unmatched. CDR3 amino acids: CASSEGQGYQETQYF. The DNA for the CDR3 is TGTGCCAGCAGTGAGGGACAGGGTTACCAAGAGACCCAGTACTTC.

The CDR3 reads CASSHSGQGLGTGELFF. As DNA, the CDR3 is TGCGCCAGCAGCCACTCTGGACAGGGGCTTGGCACCGGGGAGCTGTTTTTT. The rearrangement links TRBV4-1 to TRBJ2-2; TRBD1 agrees at 9 bases. CDR3 length: 17 residues. Trimming took 3 bases from V and 4 from J; bases not matched to a gene: 9. Per the germline V gene, CDR1 is MGHRA and CDR2 is YSYEKL.

The V call is TRBV11-2, the J call TRBJ1-2; the D is unclear. V gave up 0 bases and J gave up 5 bases, with 22 bases separating them. The CDR3 consists of 18 residues. In germline, CDR1 is SGHAT, CDR2 FQNNGV. CDR3 in DNA: TGTGCCAGCAGCTTAGATCGGCAGCGACTGCCTTCTCAGTATGGCTACACCTTC. Amino acids: CASSLDRQRLPSQYGYTF.

This clonotype has ten or more counts. CDR3 residues: CASSPITGELFF. Here the CDR3 DNA reads TGTGCCAGCAGCCCTATCACCGGGGAGCTGTTTTTT. The rearrangement joins TRBV7-9 to TRBJ2-2, with no clear D. The CDR3 totals 12 residues. Germline CDR1 is SEHNR and CDR2 is FQNEAQ (reference sequence). V was shortened by 5 bases and J by 4 bases, with 5 bases between the two germline ends.

This clonotype is medium-sized in the sample. The chain joins TRBV6-5 to TRBJ1-6; unclear D gene. The germline CDR1 and CDR2 sequences are MNHEY and SVGAGI. The CDR3 has 19 amino acids. The V and J ends lost 0 bases and 4 bases respectively, with 19 bases between them. The CDR3 DNA follows: TGTGCCAGCAGTTACTCGACTTATGGTGTGTCTCGGTATAATTCACCCCTCCACTTT. Its protein product is CASSYSTYGVSRYNSPLHF.

In its sample, this clonotype is medium-sized. The V gene is TRBV27, the J gene TRBJ1-4; D not certain. Germline lookup yields CDR1 MNHEY and CDR2 SMNVEV (reference sequence). V was clipped by 8 bases and J by 4 bases, with 11 bases between them. This CDR3 has 13 residues. The CDR3 region is CASAYAINEKLFF. In nucleotides, the CDR3 is TGTGCCAGCGCTTATGCCATTAATGAAAAACTGTTTTTT.

By sample share, this clonotype is hyperexpanded (1% or more). The chain recombines TRBV5-6 with TRBJ2-4; possibly TRBD1 or TRBD2 for D (5 bases each). Germline values: CDR1 SGHDT, CDR2 YYEEEE. This CDR3 is 14 amino acids long. Trimming took 4 bases from V and 8 from J, leaving 16 bases between them. The CDR3 DNA reads TGTGCCAGCAGCCTAGGGGCAGCCGGGGACATTCAGTACTTC. It encodes CASSLGAAGDIQYF.

This clonotype qualifies as large. The rearrangement uses TRBV19 and TRBJ2-1, with 13 bases fitting TRBD2. Germline V gene lookup returns CDR1 LNHDA and CDR2 SQIVND (reference sequence). The V gene end was trimmed by 5 bases and the J gene end by 6 bases; junction bases not matched to a gene: 7. This CDR3 is built from 16 residues. The CDR3 is CASSLITSGGANEQFF. CDR3 bases: TGTGCCAGTAGTCTAATAACTAGCGGGGGGGCCAATGAGCAGTTCTTC.

By its share, this clonotype is medium-sized. V usage is TRBV12-3 or TRBV12-4 and J usage is TRBJ2-1; 9 bases agree with TRBD1. V was clipped by 5 bases and J by 4 bases; unmatched bases: 15. This CDR3 spans 18 amino acids. In DNA form, the CDR3 reads TGTGCCAGCAGTCCCACCTTGGGCGGGACAGGGCTATACAATGAGCAGTTCTTC. Protein sequence: CASSPTLGGTGLYNEQFF.

Points on this clonotype: A far bigger clonotype differs at one base, so this is likely a read error. The V and J genes are TRBV6-2 or TRBV6-3 and TRBJ2-7; no definite D call. The CDR3 length is 15 residues. In germline, CDR1 is MNHEY, CDR2 SVGEGT. The V and J ends lost 2 bases and 7 bases respectively, with 18 bases between them. The CDR3 is CASSYDIHNYNEQYF. CDR3 DNA: TGTGCCAGCAGTTACGACATACACAACTACAATGAGCAGTACTTC.

The table lists this clonotype with a few counts. The chain recombines TRBV15 with TRBJ2-7; possibly TRBD1 for D (6 bases). The CDR3 has 13 amino acids. The germline gives CDR1 LNHNV, CDR2 YYDKDF (reference sequence). Trimming cost V 4 bases and J 1 base, with 8 bases left between them. The CDR3 DNA is TGTGCCACCAGCACGGGACAATCCTACGAGCAGTACTTC. Amino acids: CATSTGQSYEQYF.